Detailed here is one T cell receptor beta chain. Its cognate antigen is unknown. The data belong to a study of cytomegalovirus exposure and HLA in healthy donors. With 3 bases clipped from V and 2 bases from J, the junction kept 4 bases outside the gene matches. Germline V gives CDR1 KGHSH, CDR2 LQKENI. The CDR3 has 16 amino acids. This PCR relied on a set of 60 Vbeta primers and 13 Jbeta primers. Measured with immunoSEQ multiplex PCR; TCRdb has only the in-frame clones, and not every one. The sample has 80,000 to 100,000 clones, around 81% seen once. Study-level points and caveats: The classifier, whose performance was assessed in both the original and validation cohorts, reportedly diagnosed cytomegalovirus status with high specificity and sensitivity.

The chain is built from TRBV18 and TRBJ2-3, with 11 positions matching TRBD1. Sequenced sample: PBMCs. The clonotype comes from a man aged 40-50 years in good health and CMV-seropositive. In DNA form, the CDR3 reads TGTGCCAGCTCACCGGGGACAGGGGGAGACACAGATACGCAGTATTTT. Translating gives CASSPGTGGDTDTQYF.